The source of this T cell receptor (beta chain) is a study of cytomegalovirus exposure and HLA in healthy donors. General observations from the study: Most CMV-associated TCR beta chains were later found to appear HLA-restricted. Later analysis reportedly placed an Asian-associated ancestry cluster below the roughly 640-donor mean in N-insertions. Later on, an analysis showed TCR association rates differing by HLA locus, with DRB1 the most and HLA-C the fewest.

Both 60 Vbeta primers and 13 Jbeta primers went into the PCR. The assay was immunoSEQ multiplex PCR, and TCRdb's table has in-frame clones only and misses some. The sample holds about 110,000 clones; approximately 72% are singletons and the top ten take approximately 2.2%. CDR3 length: 13 residues. Per the germline V gene, CDR1 is SGHRS and CDR2 is YFSETQ. The V and J ends lost 2 bases and 5 bases respectively, with 8 bases between them. As for this clone: Its target is unknown.

V is TRBV5-1 and J is TRBJ2-1; the D is unclear. This clonotype was obtained from a man under 40 in good health and CMV-seronegative. Specimen: PBMCs. In DNA, the CDR3 is TGCGCCAGCAGCTTTACAGCTGACAATGAGCAGTTCTTC. Its protein is CASSFTADNEQFF.